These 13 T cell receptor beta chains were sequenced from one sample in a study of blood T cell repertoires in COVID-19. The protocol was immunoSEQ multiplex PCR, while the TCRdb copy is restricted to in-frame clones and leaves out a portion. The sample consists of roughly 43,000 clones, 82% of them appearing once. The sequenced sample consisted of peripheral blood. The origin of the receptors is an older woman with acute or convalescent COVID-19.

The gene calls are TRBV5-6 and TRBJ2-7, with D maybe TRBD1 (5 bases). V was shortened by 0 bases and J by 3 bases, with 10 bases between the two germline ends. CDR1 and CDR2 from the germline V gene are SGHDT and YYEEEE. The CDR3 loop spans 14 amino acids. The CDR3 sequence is CASSLGVRVYEQYF. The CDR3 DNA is TGTGCCAGCAGCTTGGGCGTCAGGGTCTACGAGCAGTACTTC.

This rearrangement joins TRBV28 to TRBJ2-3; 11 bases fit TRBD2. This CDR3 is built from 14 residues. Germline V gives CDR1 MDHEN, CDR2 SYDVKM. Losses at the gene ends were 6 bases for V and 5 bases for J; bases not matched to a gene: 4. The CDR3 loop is CASRLAGAQDTQYF. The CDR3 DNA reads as TGTGCCAGCAGACTAGCGGGGGCCCAAGATACGCAGTATTTT.

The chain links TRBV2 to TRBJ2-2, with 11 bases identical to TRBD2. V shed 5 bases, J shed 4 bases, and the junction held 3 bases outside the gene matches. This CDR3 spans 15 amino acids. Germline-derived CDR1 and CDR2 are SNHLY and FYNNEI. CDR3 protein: CASSLTSGITGELFF. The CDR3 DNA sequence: TGTGCCAGCAGTTTGACTAGCGGGATCACCGGGGAGCTGTTTTTT.

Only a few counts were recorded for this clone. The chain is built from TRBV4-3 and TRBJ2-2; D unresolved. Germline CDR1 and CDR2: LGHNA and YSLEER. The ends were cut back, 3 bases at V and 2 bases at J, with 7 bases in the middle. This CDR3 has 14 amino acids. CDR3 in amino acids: CASSHSPNTGELFF. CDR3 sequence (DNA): TGCGCCAGCAGCCATAGCCCAAACACCGGGGAGCTGTTTTTT.

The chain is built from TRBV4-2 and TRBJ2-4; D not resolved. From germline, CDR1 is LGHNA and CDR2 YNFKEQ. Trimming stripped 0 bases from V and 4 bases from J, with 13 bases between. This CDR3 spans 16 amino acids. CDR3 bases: TGTGCCAGCAGCCAAGATCGCACCCAGGCGAAAAACATTCAGTACTTC. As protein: CASSQDRTQAKNIQYF.

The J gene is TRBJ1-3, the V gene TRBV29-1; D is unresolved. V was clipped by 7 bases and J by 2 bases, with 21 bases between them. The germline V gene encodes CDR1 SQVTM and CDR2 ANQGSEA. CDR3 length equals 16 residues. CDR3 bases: TGCAGCGCTTCTGATTGGACTCTTTGGGCTGGAAACACCATATATTTT. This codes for CSASDWTLWAGNTIYF.

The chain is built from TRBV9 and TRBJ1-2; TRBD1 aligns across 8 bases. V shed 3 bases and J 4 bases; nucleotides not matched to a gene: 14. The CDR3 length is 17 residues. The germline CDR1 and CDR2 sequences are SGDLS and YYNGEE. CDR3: CASSAHQGAKPRYGYTF. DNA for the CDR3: TGTGCCAGCAGCGCCCATCAGGGGGCCAAGCCTCGCTATGGCTACACCTTC.

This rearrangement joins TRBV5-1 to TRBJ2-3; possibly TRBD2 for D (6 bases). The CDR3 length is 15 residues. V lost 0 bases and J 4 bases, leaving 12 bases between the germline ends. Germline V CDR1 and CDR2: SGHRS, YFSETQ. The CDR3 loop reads CASSLVGSGSDTQYF. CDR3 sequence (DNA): TGCGCCAGCAGCTTGGTAGGTAGCGGATCAGATACGCAGTATTTT. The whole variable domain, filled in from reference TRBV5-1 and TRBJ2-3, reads KAGVTQTPRYLIKTRGQQVTLSCSPISGHRSVSWYQQTPGQGLQFLFEYFSETQRNKGNFPGRFSGRQFSNSRSEMNVSTLELGDSALYLCASSLVGSGSDTQYFGPGTRLTVL.

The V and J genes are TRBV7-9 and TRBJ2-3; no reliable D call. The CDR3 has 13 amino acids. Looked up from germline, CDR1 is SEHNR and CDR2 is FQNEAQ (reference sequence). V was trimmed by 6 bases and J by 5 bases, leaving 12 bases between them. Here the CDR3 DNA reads TGTGCCAGCAGATCTAGGTTCCGAGATACGCAGTATTTT. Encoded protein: CASRSRFRDTQYF.

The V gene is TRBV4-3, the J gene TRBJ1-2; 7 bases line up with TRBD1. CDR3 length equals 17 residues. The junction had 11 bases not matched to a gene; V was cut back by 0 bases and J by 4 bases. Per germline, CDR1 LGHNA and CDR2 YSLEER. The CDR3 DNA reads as TGCGCCAGCAGCCAAGATAGAATGTTTGGACAGGTCTATGGCTACACCTTC. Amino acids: CASSQDRMFGQVYGYTF.

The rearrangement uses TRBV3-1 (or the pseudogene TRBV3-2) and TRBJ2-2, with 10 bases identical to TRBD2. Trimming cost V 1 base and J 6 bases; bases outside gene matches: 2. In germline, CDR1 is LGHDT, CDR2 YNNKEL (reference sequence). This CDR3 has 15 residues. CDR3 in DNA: TGTGCCAGCAGCCAAGGCCTAGCGGGAGCCGGGGAGCTGTTTTTT. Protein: CASSQGLAGAGELFF.

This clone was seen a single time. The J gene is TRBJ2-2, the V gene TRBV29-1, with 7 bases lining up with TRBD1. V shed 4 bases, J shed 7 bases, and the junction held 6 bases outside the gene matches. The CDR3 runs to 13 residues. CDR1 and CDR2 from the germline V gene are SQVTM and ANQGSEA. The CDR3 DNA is TGCAGCGTTGCCTGGGACAGCCACGGGGAGCTGTTTTTT. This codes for CSVAWDSHGELFF.

Here the CDR3 DNA reads TGTGCCACCAGTGACCCAGGGGTTGGAGAGACCCAGTACTTC. Its translation: CATSDPGVGETQYF. The chain carries TRBV24-1 and TRBJ2-5; the D gene is possibly TRBD1 (6 bases). This CDR3 has 14 residues. Trimming left V 4 bases short and J 4 bases short, with 12 bases between. Per the germline V gene, CDR1 is KGHDR and CDR2 is SFDVKD.